This paragraph covers one T cell receptor beta chain sequence. No antigen is known for it. Base quality data are lacking; no much larger clone is found one base away. In light of the paper, this sample's time point label describes: cells obtained before transplantation from donor or recipient. CD3+CD4+ and CD3+CD8+ populations were FACS-sorted from unstimulated pre-transplant donor and recipient cells taken from spleen or lymph nodes. The entry originates in a study of graft-versus-host responses after intestinal transplantation listed by TCRdb under 2021. Notes on the research overall: The transplants that recipients got were multivisceral, liver-intestinal, or isolated intestinal. Rather than being sequenced by the commercial service, samples from three later patients were sequenced in-house on an Illumina MiSeq and processed with MiXCR. To identify alloreactive clones, pre-transplant mixed lymphocyte reaction products were sequenced and then compared with unstimulated pre-transplant donor and recipient T cells. A peak of at least 4% donor T cells among recipient peripheral blood mononuclear cells was the definition used for donor T cell macrochimerism. Anti-thymocyte globulin induction was given to all recipients, followed by maintenance tacrolimus and steroids for around three years. A cohort of under 30 intestinal transplant recipients, including one retransplant, was enrolled, and 3 patients lacking pretransplant specimens were excluded. After intestinal transplantation, graft-versus-host and host-versus-graft alloreactive T cell clones were followed in the graft, circulation and bone marrow using bulk TCR-beta CDR3 sequencing.

V gives up 2 bases and J gives up 0 bases, and the segment between their germline ends measures 17 bases. As encoded in the germline V gene, CDR1 is SGHRS while CDR2 is YFSETQ. Including cysteine and phenylalanine, the CDR3 has 17 amino acids. Left in the record is the CDR3 DNA by itself, 51 bases read in frame from the first base. Broad study findings and their caveats: GvH clones were found in recipient bone marrow, and some of the GvH clones appeared earlier in ileal mucosa or blood, which is consistent with an intestinal mucosal origin. Peak levels of circulating GvH clones were associated with declines in HvG clones early after transplant. In the allografts of patients with donor T cell macrochimerism, GvH to HvG T cell clonal ratios were high. The conclusions were limited by the relatively low number and heterogeneity of the intestinal transplant patients.

Receptor libraries were prepared by the immunoSEQ multiplex PCR assay. For most patients, genomic DNA was isolated with the Qiagen DNeasy Blood and Tissue Kit and sent frozen to Adaptive Biotechnologies for TCR sequencing. High-throughput TCR-beta CDR3 sequencing of genomic DNA from most patients was performed by Adaptive Biotechnologies. Per the authors' processing: TCR sequencing data were retrieved from Adaptive's ImmunoSEQ software for around 20 patients, whereas three other patients were processed with MiXCR and VDJtools. To correct CD4 versus CD8 sorting errors, any sequence found in both subsets at a frequency ratio below 5:1 was removed. Because the origin of CDR3 nucleotide sequences shared between donor and recipient could not be assigned, those sequences were removed. To be classed as alloreactive, a clone needed at least 2-fold expansion over unstimulated cells and a minimum CFSE-low frequency of 0.002% (template counts) or 0.001% (read counts). Clones detected in sequenced pre-transplant spleen, lymph node, or MLR CFSE-low populations of the donor or recipient were defined as mappable. Cumulative frequency of alloreactive clones was calculated as a percentage of all sequences weighted by copy number. Drawn from immuneACCESS, this table holds only the in-frame rearrangements with V and J called that TCRdb kept. Clones are partly lost; checked studies trace under half to an unresolved V gene and leave the rest unexplained. V, J and clone size are those of that table, while D and trimming were read from the DNA. Here the sample has around 100,000 clones; 80% to 95% occur a single time. The ten biggest clones cover less than 1.5% of the sample.

The chain uses TRBV5-1 and TRBJ1-1; perhaps TRBD1 is the D gene, with 6 bases matching. Sequencing was performed on unstimulated CD8+ T cells sorted from spleen or lymph node cells, taken before intestinal transplant. The source is a human donor who received an intestinal transplant. For the CDR3, the sequence is CASSLLGTLMMNTEAFF. The base sequence is TGCGCCAGCAGCTTACTCGGGACACTCATGATGAACACTGAAGCTTTCTTT.